What follows describes a single TCR beta chain. Relative to the germline gene, one junction end is altered; a read error may explain this. Profiled with immunoSEQ multiplex PCR; TCRdb holds only in-frame clones, not every one. The sample gives 65,000 or so clones, around 92% of which show up once; 10% to 15% is in the top ten. These data originate in a study of OX40 agonist ivuxolimab in advanced cancers. Study-level background: Patients assigned to dose escalation were diagnosed with hepatocellular carcinoma, melanoma, renal cell or head and neck cancer.

The germline CDR1 and CDR2 sequences are SEHNR and FQNEAQ (reference sequence). The CDR3 totals 14 residues. Sequenced here: CD4+ or CD8+ T cells sorted from blood, sampled in a trial of the OX40 agonist ivuxolimab. This chain connects TRBV7-9 to TRBJ2-1; TRBD1 matches 9 bases. This receptor was taken from an adult with an advanced solid tumor such as melanoma, head and neck, liver or kidney cancer. The CDR3 is CASSPGTGWNGQFF. Written as DNA, the CDR3 is TGTGCCAGCAGCCCCGGGACAGGGTGGAATGGGCAGTTCTTC.